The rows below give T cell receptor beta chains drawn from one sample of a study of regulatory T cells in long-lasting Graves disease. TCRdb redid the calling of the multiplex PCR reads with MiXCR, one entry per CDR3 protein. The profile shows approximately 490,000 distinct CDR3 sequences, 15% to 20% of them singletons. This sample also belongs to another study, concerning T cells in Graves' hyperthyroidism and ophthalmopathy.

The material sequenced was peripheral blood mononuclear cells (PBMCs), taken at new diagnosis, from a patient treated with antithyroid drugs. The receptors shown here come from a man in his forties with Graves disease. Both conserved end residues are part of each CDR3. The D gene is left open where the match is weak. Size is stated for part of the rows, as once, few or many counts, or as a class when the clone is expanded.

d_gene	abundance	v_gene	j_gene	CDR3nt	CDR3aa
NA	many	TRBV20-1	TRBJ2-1	TGCAGTGCTAGAATCCTATCTTACAATGAGCAGTTCTTC	CSARILSYNEQFF
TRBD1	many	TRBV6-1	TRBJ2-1	TGTGCCAGCAGAAACCGACAGGGTCAGCATGAGCAGTTCTTC	CASRNRQGQHEQFF
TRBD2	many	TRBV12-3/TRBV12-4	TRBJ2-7	TGTGCCAGCAGTTTAGTAACTAGCGGGAGCTACGAGCAGTACTTC	CASSLVTSGSYEQYF
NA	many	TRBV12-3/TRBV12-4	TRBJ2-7	TGTGCCAGCAGTTCCGGGGTAGGCTACGAGCAGTACTTC	CASSSGVGYEQYF
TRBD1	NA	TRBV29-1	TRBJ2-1	TGCAGCGTTGAAGATTGGAGACAGGGGGCTCGGAATGAGCAGTTCTTC	CSVEDWRQGARNEQFF
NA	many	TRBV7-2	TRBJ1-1	TGTGCCAGCAGCCTAGACCGGGGCCGGAGTACTGAAGCTTTCTTT	CASSLDRGRSTEAFF
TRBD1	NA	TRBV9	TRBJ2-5	TGTGCCAGCAGCGAGACAGGGGGCAAAGAGACCCAGTACTTC	CASSETGGKETQYF
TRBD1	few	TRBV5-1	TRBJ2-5	TGCGCCAGCAGCTTAGGACAGGGGCAGACCCAGTACTTC	CASSLGQGQTQYF
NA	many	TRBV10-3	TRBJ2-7	TGTGCCATCAGTTTGACAGCCACCTACGAGCAGTACTTC	CAISLTATYEQYF
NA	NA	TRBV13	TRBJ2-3	TGTGCCAGCAGCTTAAATGGCGGGGCGGCAGATACGCAGTATTTT	CASSLNGGAADTQYF
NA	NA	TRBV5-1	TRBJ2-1	TGCGCCAGCAGCCTAGGGAGCGGGTTTAATGAGCAGTTCTTC	CASSLGSGFNEQFF
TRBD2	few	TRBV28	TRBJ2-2	TGTGCCAGCAGCGAAGCTAGCGGATCGAACACCGGGGAGCTGTTTTTT	CASSEASGSNTGELFF